The rows below give T cell receptor beta chains drawn from one sample of a study of graft-versus-host responses after intestinal transplantation. Libraries were prepared by immunoSEQ multiplex PCR; TCRdb keeps only in-frame clonotypes and omits some of them. This table holds more than 70,000 clones, approximately 87% found once. Their target antigens are unknown. Material: unstimulated CD4+ T cells sorted from spleen or lymph node cells, obtained before intestinal transplant. All receptors come from a human donor who received an intestinal transplant. CDR3s include the opening cysteine and the closing phenylalanine or tryptophan. The D gene is left open where the match is weak. Size values are once, few and many counts, or a class for expanded clones, and some rows have none.

v_gene: TRBV11-3
j_gene: TRBJ2-1
len: 15
d_gene: TRBD2
abundance: once
CDR3aa: CASSLELAGEYEQFF
CDR3nt: TGTGCCAGCAGCTTAGAACTAGCGGGGGAGTATGAGCAGTTCTTC

v_gene: TRBV6-5
j_gene: TRBJ2-5
len: 13
d_gene: TRBD2
abundance: NA
CDR3aa: CASRPGLAETQYF
CDR3nt: TGTGCCAGCAGACCCGGACTAGCAGAGACCCAGTACTTC

v_gene: TRBV5-5
j_gene: TRBJ1-5
len: 16
d_gene: NA
abundance: NA
CDR3aa: CASSLYSGPGGQPQHF
CDR3nt: TGTGCCAGCAGCTTGTACTCTGGCCCGGGAGGCCAGCCCCAGCATTTT

v_gene: TRBV9
j_gene: TRBJ2-3
len: 18
d_gene: TRBD2
abundance: NA
CDR3aa: CASSPRRGLAGSTDTQYF
CDR3nt: TGTGCCAGCAGCCCTCGCCGGGGGCTAGCGGGGAGCACAGATACGCAGTATTTT

v_gene: TRBV18
j_gene: TRBJ2-7
len: 13
d_gene: NA
abundance: NA
CDR3aa: CASSPGSSYEQYF
CDR3nt: TGTGCCAGCTCACCTGGGAGCTCCTACGAGCAGTACTTC

v_gene: TRBV25-1
j_gene: TRBJ1-2
len: 13
d_gene: NA
abundance: NA
CDR3aa: CASSESTRYGYTF
CDR3nt: TGTGCCAGCAGTGAATCTACCCGCTATGGCTACACCTTC

v_gene: TRBV19
j_gene: TRBJ1-5
len: 14
d_gene: NA
abundance: NA
CDR3aa: CASSIGQGYQPQHF
CDR3nt: TGTGCCAGTAGTATAGGGCAGGGGTATCAGCCCCAGCATTTT

v_gene: TRBV6-6
j_gene: TRBJ1-4
len: 14
d_gene: TRBD1
abundance: NA
CDR3aa: CASTFRGPNEKLFF
CDR3nt: TGTGCCAGCACCTTTAGGGGGCCCAATGAAAAACTGTTTTTT

v_gene: TRBV7-9
j_gene: TRBJ2-5
len: 14
d_gene: NA
abundance: few
CDR3aa: CASTSPGNQETQYF
CDR3nt: TGTGCCAGCACCTCTCCGGGGAATCAAGAGACCCAGTACTTC

v_gene: TRBV7-9
j_gene: TRBJ1-3
len: 16
d_gene: NA
abundance: NA
CDR3aa: CASSRPTGRIGNTIYF
CDR3nt: TGTGCCAGCAGCCGCCCGACGGGGAGAATAGGGAACACCATATATTTT

v_gene: TRBV29-1
j_gene: TRBJ1-1
len: 10
d_gene: NA
abundance: NA
CDR3aa: CSASNTEAFF
CDR3nt: TGCAGCGCCTCGAACACTGAAGCTTTCTTT

v_gene: TRBV7-3
j_gene: TRBJ2-5
len: 13
d_gene: NA
abundance: NA
CDR3aa: CASSLGTGETQYF
CDR3nt: TGTGCCAGCAGCTTAGGGACTGGGGAGACCCAGTACTTC

v_gene: TRBV6-5
j_gene: TRBJ1-6
len: 15
d_gene: NA
abundance: NA
CDR3aa: CASSYGDRINSPLHF
CDR3nt: TGTGCCAGCAGTTACGGCGACAGGATTAATTCACCCCTCCACTTT

v_gene: TRBV6-6
j_gene: TRBJ2-3
len: 16
d_gene: TRBD2
abundance: NA
CDR3aa: CASRTLAGGETDTQYF
CDR3nt: TGTGCCAGCAGAACCTTAGCGGGGGGGGAAACAGATACGCAGTATTTT

v_gene: TRBV5-6
j_gene: TRBJ2-7
len: 13
d_gene: NA
abundance: NA
CDR3aa: CASSLTANYEQYF
CDR3nt: TGTGCCAGCAGCTTGACAGCCAACTACGAGCAGTACTTC

v_gene: TRBV28
j_gene: TRBJ1-2
len: 14
d_gene: NA
abundance: NA
CDR3aa: CASSLGTPNYGYTF
CDR3nt: TGTGCCAGCAGTTTGGGGACTCCTAACTATGGCTACACCTTC

v_gene: TRBV9
j_gene: TRBJ1-1
len: 13
d_gene: NA
abundance: NA
CDR3aa: CASSPLTGSGAFF
CDR3nt: TGTGCCAGCAGCCCCTTAACAGGCTCTGGGGCTTTCTTT

v_gene: TRBV7-9
j_gene: TRBJ2-5
len: 13
d_gene: TRBD1
abundance: NA
CDR3aa: CASSGDSWETQYF
CDR3nt: TGTGCCAGCAGCGGGGACAGTTGGGAGACCCAGTACTTC

v_gene: TRBV19
j_gene: TRBJ1-1
len: 15
d_gene: TRBD1
abundance: NA
CDR3aa: CASSTRQGVDTEAFF
CDR3nt: TGTGCCAGTAGTACCCGACAGGGGGTAGACACTGAAGCTTTCTTT

v_gene: TRBV5-8
j_gene: TRBJ2-2
len: 14
d_gene: NA
abundance: NA
CDR3aa: CASSLGGTTGELFF
CDR3nt: TGTGCCAGCAGCTTGGGCGGGACTACCGGGGAGCTGTTTTTT

v_gene: TRBV6-6
j_gene: TRBJ1-5
len: 13
d_gene: NA
abundance: NA
CDR3aa: CASRDTYNQPQHF
CDR3nt: TGTGCCAGCAGGGACACCTACAATCAGCCCCAGCATTTT

v_gene: TRBV7-9
j_gene: TRBJ2-1
len: 13
d_gene: TRBD1
abundance: NA
CDR3aa: CASSPRGTNEQFF
CDR3nt: TGTGCCAGCAGCCCCAGGGGGACCAATGAGCAGTTCTTC

v_gene: TRBV7-2
j_gene: TRBJ2-2
len: 15
d_gene: TRBD1
abundance: NA
CDR3aa: CASSGRQGRTGELFF
CDR3nt: TGTGCCAGCAGCGGCCGACAGGGGCGCACCGGGGAGCTGTTTTTT

v_gene: TRBV18
j_gene: TRBJ1-1
len: 13
d_gene: NA
abundance: NA
CDR3aa: CASSPGTGTEAFF
CDR3nt: TGTGCCAGCTCCCCGGGAACGGGCACTGAAGCTTTCTTT

v_gene: TRBV10-1
j_gene: TRBJ2-1
len: 14
d_gene: TRBD1
abundance: NA
CDR3aa: CASSAGTDYNEQFF
CDR3nt: TGCGCCAGCAGTGCTGGGACAGACTACAATGAGCAGTTCTTC

v_gene: TRBV5-4
j_gene: TRBJ2-4
len: 14
d_gene: NA
abundance: NA
CDR3aa: CASSLAVAENIQYF
CDR3nt: TGTGCCAGCAGCTTGGCGGTAGCAGAAAACATTCAGTACTTC

v_gene: TRBV19
j_gene: TRBJ1-3
len: 15
d_gene: NA
abundance: NA
CDR3aa: CASTPYWSSGNTIYF
CDR3nt: TGTGCCAGTACACCGTACTGGAGCTCTGGAAACACCATATATTTT

v_gene: TRBV4-1
j_gene: TRBJ2-1
len: 19
d_gene: TRBD2
abundance: NA
CDR3aa: CASSQDWSGGLSSYNEQFF
CDR3nt: TGCGCCAGCAGCCAAGACTGGAGCGGGGGGCTCAGCTCCTACAATGAGCAGTTCTTC

v_gene: TRBV18
j_gene: TRBJ2-7
len: 14
d_gene: NA
abundance: few
CDR3aa: CASSPGLSSYEQYF
CDR3nt: TGTGCCAGCTCACCGGGCCTTAGCTCCTACGAGCAGTACTTC

v_gene: TRBV13
j_gene: TRBJ1-1
len: 14
d_gene: NA
abundance: once
CDR3aa: CATRSRSGNTEAFF
CDR3nt: TGTGCCACCAGATCCCGGTCTGGGAACACTGAAGCTTTCTTT

v_gene: TRBV7-2
j_gene: TRBJ2-1
len: 14
d_gene: NA
abundance: NA
CDR3aa: CASSFSRATNEQFF
CDR3nt: TGTGCCAGCAGCTTTTCGCGAGCGACCAATGAGCAGTTCTTC

v_gene: TRBV27
j_gene: TRBJ1-6
len: 16
d_gene: NA
abundance: NA
CDR3aa: CASRTQGSSYNSPLHF
CDR3nt: TGTGCCAGCAGGACACAGGGAAGCTCCTATAATTCACCCCTCCACTTT

v_gene: TRBV29-1
j_gene: TRBJ1-1
len: 13
d_gene: TRBD1
abundance: few
CDR3aa: CSATGRGWTEAFF
CDR3nt: TGCAGCGCGACAGGGAGAGGATGGACTGAAGCTTTCTTT

v_gene: TRBV6-5
j_gene: TRBJ1-3
len: 15
d_gene: TRBD1
abundance: NA
CDR3aa: CASSLTGTAGNTIYF
CDR3nt: TGTGCCAGCAGTCTTACGGGGACAGCTGGAAACACCATATATTTT

v_gene: TRBV5-5
j_gene: TRBJ2-7
len: 16
d_gene: TRBD1
abundance: NA
CDR3aa: CASSLSDQGALNEQYF
CDR3nt: TGTGCCAGCAGCTTGTCGGACCAGGGGGCTTTGAACGAGCAGTACTTC

v_gene: TRBV2
j_gene: TRBJ2-7
len: 14
d_gene: TRBD1
abundance: NA
CDR3aa: CASQDGQGIQEQYF
CDR3nt: TGTGCCAGCCAAGATGGACAGGGGATTCAGGAGCAGTACTTC

v_gene: TRBV6-5
j_gene: TRBJ2-7
len: 14
d_gene: NA
abundance: NA
CDR3aa: CASSYWGEDYEQYF
CDR3nt: TGTGCCAGCAGTTACTGGGGGGAGGACTACGAGCAGTACTTC

v_gene: TRBV15
j_gene: TRBJ2-3
len: 17
d_gene: TRBD2
abundance: NA
CDR3aa: CATSRVAGRRSTDTQYF
CDR3nt: TGTGCCACCAGCAGAGTAGCGGGGCGGAGGAGCACAGATACGCAGTATTTT

v_gene: TRBV6-1
j_gene: TRBJ1-2
len: 13
d_gene: NA
abundance: NA
CDR3aa: CAGHRGQLHGYTF
CDR3nt: TGTGCCGGCCATCGCGGACAGCTTCATGGCTACACCTTC

v_gene: TRBV11-2
j_gene: TRBJ1-4
len: 17
d_gene: NA
abundance: NA
CDR3aa: CASSLTIYPATNEKLFF
CDR3nt: TGTGCCAGCAGCCTCACCATCTACCCTGCAACTAATGAAAAACTGTTTTTT

v_gene: TRBV6-6
j_gene: TRBJ1-5
len: 14
d_gene: NA
abundance: NA
CDR3aa: CASTPTGINQPQHF
CDR3nt: TGTGCCAGCACACCGACAGGAATAAATCAGCCCCAGCATTTT

v_gene: TRBV6-6
j_gene: TRBJ1-1
len: 15
d_gene: NA
abundance: NA
CDR3aa: CASSQARDEATEAFF
CDR3nt: TGTGCCAGCAGCCAGGCCAGGGATGAGGCCACTGAAGCTTTCTTT

v_gene: TRBV11-2
j_gene: TRBJ2-5
len: 13
d_gene: NA
abundance: NA
CDR3aa: CASSLGGGETQYF
CDR3nt: TGTGCCAGCAGCTTAGGTGGGGGGGAGACCCAGTACTTC

v_gene: TRBV6-6
j_gene: TRBJ2-3
len: 13
d_gene: NA
abundance: NA
CDR3aa: CAIQRPPTDTQYF
CDR3nt: TGTGCCATCCAGCGACCCCCCACAGATACGCAGTATTTT

v_gene: TRBV4-1
j_gene: TRBJ1-5
len: 17
d_gene: NA
abundance: NA
CDR3aa: CASSQELGGSGNQPQHF
CDR3nt: TGCGCCAGCAGCCAAGAGTTGGGAGGGTCCGGCAATCAGCCCCAGCATTTT

v_gene: TRBV2
j_gene: TRBJ2-1
len: 13
d_gene: NA
abundance: NA
CDR3aa: CASRESSYNEQFF
CDR3nt: TGTGCCAGCAGGGAGAGCTCCTACAATGAGCAGTTCTTC

v_gene: TRBV7-3
j_gene: TRBJ2-2
len: 15
d_gene: TRBD1
abundance: NA
CDR3aa: CASSRDRGNTGELFF
CDR3nt: TGTGCCAGCAGCCGGGACAGGGGGAACACCGGGGAGCTGTTTTTT

v_gene: TRBV19
j_gene: TRBJ2-5
len: 13
d_gene: TRBD1
abundance: NA
CDR3aa: CASSARGWETQYF
CDR3nt: TGTGCCAGTAGCGCCAGGGGGTGGGAGACCCAGTACTTC

v_gene: TRBV5-1
j_gene: TRBJ2-7
len: 15
d_gene: TRBD1
abundance: NA
CDR3aa: CASSSAETGASEQYF
CDR3nt: TGCGCCAGCAGCTCTGCTGAGACAGGGGCCAGCGAGCAGTACTTC

v_gene: TRBV5-1
j_gene: TRBJ1-2
len: 13
d_gene: NA
abundance: few
CDR3aa: CASSLVQAGGYTF
CDR3nt: TGCGCCAGCAGCTTGGTGCAGGCTGGTGGCTACACCTTC

v_gene: TRBV6-5
j_gene: TRBJ1-2
len: 15
d_gene: NA
abundance: few
CDR3aa: CASSYSMAGRGGYTF
CDR3nt: TGTGCCAGCAGTTACTCGATGGCAGGGAGGGGGGGCTACACCTTC

v_gene: TRBV5-1
j_gene: TRBJ2-5
len: 13
d_gene: NA
abundance: NA
CDR3aa: CASSLGGLETQYF
CDR3nt: TGCGCCAGCAGCTTGGGAGGGCTAGAGACCCAGTACTTC

v_gene: TRBV10-3
j_gene: TRBJ1-2
len: 12
d_gene: NA
abundance: few
CDR3aa: CATQGDIDGYTF
CDR3nt: TGTGCCACCCAAGGGGATATAGATGGCTACACCTTC

v_gene: TRBV2
j_gene: TRBJ1-3
len: 14
d_gene: NA
abundance: NA
CDR3aa: CASTQLPTGNTIYF
CDR3nt: TGTGCCAGCACCCAACTACCGACTGGAAACACCATATATTTT